Below, 25 T cell receptor beta chains from the same sample are listed, as sequenced in a study of somatic mutations in cytotoxic T cells in rheumatoid arthritis. Only in-frame clones appear in the TCRdb table, and some are missing; sequencing was by immunoSEQ multiplex PCR. The table shows 10,000 or so clones, with 60% to 80% occurring only once. The sample comprised CD8+ T cells sorted from blood. All receptors come from a man aged 50-59 years in good health.

The chain is built from TRBV15 and TRBJ2-2, with 11 bases fitting TRBD1. Germline V gene data show CDR1 as LNHNV and CDR2 as YYDKDF (reference sequence). After removal of 3 bases from V and 7 bases from J, the junction contained 4 bases not matched to a gene. This CDR3 comprises 15 residues. In DNA, the CDR3 is TGTGCCACCAGCAGGGACAGGGGGCGCGGCGGGGAGCTGTTTTTT. It translates to CATSRDRGRGGELFF.

The J gene is TRBJ1-2, the V gene TRBV30; 7 bases agree with TRBD1. The CDR3 spans 14 residues. The V and J ends lost 3 bases and 4 bases, in that order; junction bases with no gene match: 8. Germline V gene data show CDR1 as GTSNPN and CDR2 as SVGIG (reference sequence). CDR3 DNA sequence: TGTGCCTGGAGAGATGACAGGGTACGCTATGGCTACACCTTC. Protein sequence: CAWRDDRVRYGYTF.

V and J are TRBV7-2 and TRBJ2-7; 9 positions match TRBD1. In germline, CDR1 is SGHTA, CDR2 FQGNSA. The CDR3 has 14 residues. With V trimmed by 5 bases and J by 7 bases, 9 bases remained unmatched. The chain's CDR3 is CASSLRDREREQYF. CDR3 nucleotide sequence: TGTGCCAGCAGCCTCCGGGACAGGGAGCGGGAGCAGTACTTC.

This chain uses TRBV29-1 with TRBJ2-7; 8 positions match TRBD2. Germline V lookup: CDR1 SQVTM, CDR2 ANQGSEA. The CDR3 is made up of 16 amino acids. With 7 bases clipped from V and 0 bases from J, the junction kept 14 bases outside the gene matches. The DNA of the CDR3 is TGCAGCGCCGGGGGGGGAGGGGCACCCACCTCCTACGAGCAGTACTTC. It codes for CSAGGGGAPTSYEQYF.

This clone showed up just a few times. The chain links TRBV18 to TRBJ2-1, with a weak D call TRBD2 (5 bases). The ends were cut back, 2 bases at V and 8 bases at J, with 7 bases in the middle. CDR1 is KGHSH and CDR2 is LQKENI in the germline V gene. This CDR3 has 12 amino acids. DNA for the CDR3: TGTGCCAGCTCACCAACGAGGGATGAGCAGTTCTTC. Amino acid sequence: CASSPTRDEQFF.

This clone occurred once. The chain uses TRBV27 and TRBJ2-3; D remains ambiguous. This CDR3 region has 13 residues. Germline V gives CDR1 MNHEY, CDR2 SMNVEV (reference sequence). V lost 2 bases and J 10 bases, leaving 13 bases between the germline ends. This CDR3 reads CASSLGWLESQYF. For the CDR3, the DNA is TGTGCCAGCAGTTTAGGCTGGCTAGAATCGCAGTATTTT.

This clone appeared a few times. The chain couples TRBV11-1 to TRBJ2-5; 12 bases agree with TRBD2. The germline V gene has CDR1 SGHAT and CDR2 FQDESV (reference sequence). CDR3 length: 15 amino acids. V lost 2 bases and J lost 4; bases outside the gene matches: 2. CDR3 sequence (DNA): TGTGCCAGCAGCTTACTAGCGGGGGGGGGAGAGACCCAGTACTTC. Translation: CASSLLAGGGETQYF.

In this sample, this clone turned up once. The chain has TRBV19 and TRBJ2-1, with a possible D match to TRBD1 (6 bases). Trimming pared 10 bases from V and 1 base from J, leaving 23 bases between. Germline-derived CDR1 and CDR2 are LNHDA and SQIVND (reference sequence). The CDR3 contains 17 residues. The DNA for the CDR3 is TGTGCCACTACGGACAGTCCGGCCCCCCGTTCCTACAATGAGCAGTTCTTC. It translates to CATTDSPAPRSYNEQFF.

This clone was picked up a small number of times. J is TRBJ2-3 and V is TRBV13; D ambiguous. CDR3 length: 14 amino acids. CDR1 and CDR2 from the germline V gene are PRHDT and FYEKMQ (reference sequence). Trimming pared 0 bases from V and 5 bases from J, leaving 9 bases between. The CDR3 protein is CASSLGRLIDTQYF. The CDR3 DNA is TGTGCCAGCAGCTTAGGGCGGCTAATAGATACGCAGTATTTT.

V usage is TRBV28 and J usage is TRBJ1-6; TRBD1 aligns across 7 bases. The CDR3 has 16 amino acids. J gave up 7 bases and V 0 bases, and 6 bases lay outside the gene matches. The V gene's germline CDR1 is MDHEN and CDR2 SYDVKM. The CDR3 is CASSLWGDRTNSPLHF. CDR3 in DNA: TGTGCCAGCAGTTTATGGGGGGACAGAACCAATTCACCCCTCCACTTT.

This clone has only a few counts. The chain carries TRBV6-1 and TRBJ1-1, with TRBD1 matching 7 bases. Per the germline V gene, CDR1 is MNHNS and CDR2 is SASEGT. There are 12 residues in the CDR3. J was trimmed by 6 bases and V by 5 bases; bases with no gene match: 3. Written as DNA, the CDR3 is TGTGCCAGCAGTTTTGGGACAGCTGAAGCTTTCTTT. Translating it yields CASSFGTAEAFF.

This clone has only a few counts. Germline and junction disagree at one end, which may indicate a read error. This chain joins TRBV9 and TRBJ1-1, with D hard to call. The length of the CDR3 is 12 residues. Per the germline V gene, CDR1 is SGDLS and CDR2 is YYNGEE. The CDR3 sequence: CASSVGNSEAFF. CDR3 DNA: TGTGCCAGCAGCGTAGGGAACAGTGAAGCTTTCTTT.

The chain has TRBV13 and TRBJ1-4; the match to TRBD1 covers 9 bases. Germline CDR1 and CDR2: PRHDT and FYEKMQ (reference sequence). J gave up 5 bases and V 5 bases, and 3 bases lay outside the gene matches. CDR3 size: 14 residues. CDR3 amino acids: CASSADRGNEKLFF. DNA of the CDR3: TGTGCCAGCAGCGCGGACAGGGGCAATGAAAAACTGTTTTTT.

The chain recombines TRBV25-1 with TRBJ1-1; the D is unclear. From germline, CDR1 is MGHDK and CDR2 SYGVNS. The CDR3 length is 11 residues. V was shortened by 4 bases and J by 10 bases, with 10 bases between the two germline ends. In DNA form, the CDR3 reads TGTGCCAGCAGTGCTACAGCACTAGCTTTCTTT. This gives the protein CASSATALAFF.

The chain has TRBV9 and TRBJ2-1; 7 bases align to TRBD2. Trimming removed 0 bases from V and 2 bases from J; junction bases left unmatched: 8. This CDR3 has 17 residues. Germline V gene data show CDR1 as SGDLS and CDR2 as YYNGEE. CDR3 residues: CASSVVVSGNPYNEQFF. CDR3 DNA: TGTGCCAGCAGCGTAGTAGTGAGCGGGAACCCCTACAATGAGCAGTTCTTC.

This chain links TRBV18 with TRBJ2-2; D is possibly TRBD1 (5 bases). The V end was cut by 2 bases, the J end by 4 bases, with 14 bases between. CDR1 is KGHSH, CDR2 LQKENI, per germline. CDR3 length: 16 residues. The CDR3 DNA reads TGTGCCAGCTCACCAGCATTATATGGGGCCACCGGGGAGCTGTTTTTT. This sequence encodes CASSPALYGATGELFF.

This chain links TRBV7-2 with TRBJ1-6; TRBD1 might be the D (6 bases). The CDR3 length is 14 residues. The V end lost 1 base, the J end lost 16 bases, and 17 bases lay between the germline ends. CDR1 is SGHTA and CDR2 is FQGNSA in the germline V gene. CDR3 sequence reads: CASSLDKGTLTLHF. The CDR3 DNA reads TGTGCCAGCAGCTTAGACAAGGGGACACTTACTCTCCACTTT.

The chain has TRBV21-1 and TRBJ1-3; TRBD1 is taken as the D call from the table, unchecked against the DNA. TRBV21-1 counts as a pseudogene. The CDR3 sequence is 15 residues long. The CDR3 DNA is TGTGCCAGCAGCAAAGGTTACAGGGGCGAAAACACCATATATTTT. Amino acids: CASSKGYRGENTIYF.

This clone was seen a single time. The CDR3 bases are TGTGCCAGCAGTGCTCATAGACAGGGGTCCTATGGCTACACCTTC. This encodes CASSAHRQGSYGYTF. The V and J genes are TRBV27 and TRBJ1-2; 8 nucleotides agree with TRBD1. Germline V gene data show CDR1 as MNHEY and CDR2 as SMNVEV (reference sequence). The CDR3 length is 15 residues. V shed 5 bases and J 4 bases; nucleotides not matched to a gene: 9.

This clone has a handful of counts. Relative to the germline gene, one junction end is altered; a read error may explain this. This chain joins TRBV6-1 and TRBJ2-7; 8 bases align to TRBD1. The V gene's germline CDR1 is MNHNS and CDR2 SASEGT. CDR3 length: 14 amino acids. This CDR3 reads CAISEADRAHEQYF. The DNA for the CDR3 is TGTGCCATCAGTGAGGCGGACAGGGCGCACGAGCAGTACTTC.

The chain uses TRBV5-1 and TRBJ2-5; D gene uncertain. The J call may be mistaken, given a closer DNA end match to TRBJ2-7. The CDR3 covers 12 residues. The germline V gene has CDR1 SGHRS and CDR2 YFSETQ. The CDR3 DNA reads as TGCGCCAGCAGCTTGGTTTCCTACGAGCAGTACTTC. Protein product: CASSLVSYEQYF.

The rearrangement links TRBV10-3 to TRBJ2-3; unclear D gene. The CDR3 runs to 16 residues. V lost 2 bases and J lost 7, with 19 bases in between. Germline lookup yields CDR1 ENHRY and CDR2 SYGVKD. The CDR3 nucleotides are TGTGCCATCAGTGAGCTCGGTGACAAAACACGAAATACGCAGTATTTT. As protein: CAISELGDKTRNTQYF.

The chain recombines TRBV4-1 with TRBJ1-4; TRBD1 matches at 9 bases. The V segment lost 3 bases and the J segment 7 bases; nucleotides outside the gene matches: 6. This CDR3 contains 15 residues. Germline loops: CDR1 MGHRA, CDR2 YSYEKL. The CDR3 DNA sequence: TGCGCCAGCAGCCATGGGACAGGGTTCAGTGAAAAACTGTTTTTT. Amino acids: CASSHGTGFSEKLFF.

V gene TRBV19 combines with J gene TRBJ2-7, with D possibly TRBD2 on 5 matching bases. V was cut by 1 base and J by 0 bases, with 7 bases left in between. Germline V gene sequence: CDR1 LNHDA, CDR2 SQIVND (reference sequence). This CDR3 comprises 14 residues. CDR3 DNA: TGTGCCAGTAGTATAGTCGGAGGCTCCTACGAGCAGTACTTC. Translating it yields CASSIVGGSYEQYF. The variable domain in full, completed from reference TRBV19 and TRBJ2-7, reads DGGITQSPKYLFRKEGQNVTLSCEQNLNHDAMYWYRQDPGQGLRLIYYSQIVNDFQKGDIAEGYSVSREKKESFPLTVTSAQKNPTAFYLCASSIVGGSYEQYFGPGTRLTVT.

By share, this clone counts as medium-sized (0.01 to 0.1%). The rearrangement uses TRBV10-3 and TRBJ1-1, with D perhaps TRBD1 (5 bases). The V end was cut by 10 bases, the J end by 3 bases, with 21 bases between. The CDR3 runs 15 residues. From germline, CDR1 is ENHRY and CDR2 SYGVKD. The chain's CDR3 is CATVNGGRVDTEAFF. In nucleotides, the CDR3 is TGTGCCACCGTCAACGGGGGTCGTGTGGACACTGAAGCTTTCTTT.